This TCR beta chain was captured in a study of graft-versus-host responses after intestinal transplantation. Study background: All recipients were given anti-thymocyte globulin induction, and tacrolimus and steroids were then administered for three to four years. Points from the study as a whole: Detection of GvH clones occurred in recipient marrow, and some had their first appearance in ileum or blood. High graft-versus-host to host-versus-graft clonal ratios were seen in allografts of patients with graft-donor T cell macrochimerism. Peak GvH clone levels in circulation were associated with early post-transplant HvG declines.

Germline CDR1 is GTSNPN and CDR2 is SVGIG (reference sequence). This CDR3 comprises 13 residues. Losses at the gene ends were 2 bases for V and 8 bases for J; bases not matched to a gene: 1. Points on this clone: Its antigen is unidentified.

Sequencing was performed with immunoSEQ multiplex PCR; in TCRdb, only in-frame clones are kept and a portion is missing. The sample includes under 55,000 clones, roughly 90% of them seen just once. V gene TRBV30 combines with J gene TRBJ1-6, with 9 bases matching TRBD1. The material sequenced was PBMCs, taken 524 days after transplant. The source is a human patient who received an intestinal transplant, so some T cells may come from the graft donor. CDR3 coding DNA: TGTGCCTGGAGTCGGGACAGGGATTCACCCCTCCACTTT. Translating it yields CAWSRDRDSPLHF.